These 14 T cell receptor beta chains originate from one sample sequenced in a study of siplizumab effects on memory and regulatory T cells. Produced via immunoSEQ multiplex PCR; TCRdb's table is partial and in-frame only. The repertoire holds around 83,000 clones, with 90% as singletons. Sequencing was carried out using CD4+ T cells sorted from blood. The receptor source for this set is a human donor in good health.

The V gene is TRBV6-5, the J gene TRBJ2-3; tentatively, D is TRBD1 or TRBD2 (5 bases each). V was trimmed by 7 bases and J by 0 bases, leaving 8 bases between them. The V gene's germline CDR1 is MNHEY and CDR2 SVGAGI. CDR3 length: 13 amino acids. CDR3 coding DNA: TGTGCCAGCATGAGGGGAAGCACAGATACGCAGTATTTT. Encoded protein: CASMRGSTDTQYF.

This clone was picked up one time. The chain couples TRBV7-9 to TRBJ2-6; perhaps TRBD2 as D (5 bases). The germline V gene encodes CDR1 SEHNR and CDR2 FQNEAQ (reference sequence). The CDR3 is 16 amino acids. The V end was cut by 4 bases, the J end by 2 bases, with 12 bases between. As DNA, the CDR3 is TGTGCCAGCAGCTCCTCTCCCGGGGCTGGGGCCAACGTCCTGACTTTC. Translated: CASSSSPGAGANVLTF. Looking up the rest from reference TRBV7-9 and TRBJ2-6 gives the full variable domain: DTGVSQNPRHKITKRGQNVTFRCDPISEHNRLYWYRQTLGQGPEFLTYFQNEAQLEKSRLLSDRFSAERPKGSFSTLEIQRTEQGDSAMYLCASSSSPGAGANVLTFGAGSRLTVL.

The gene calls are TRBV2 and TRBJ1-3; D unclear. The CDR3 contains 14 residues. The V end was cut by 6 bases, the J end by 2 bases, with 11 bases between. CDR1 and CDR2 from the germline V gene are SNHLY and FYNNEI. The CDR3 DNA follows: TGTGCCAGCAGGGACCTAACCCCTGGAAACACCATATATTTT. Translated: CASRDLTPGNTIYF. Full variable domain (outside the CDR3, taken from reference TRBV2 and TRBJ1-3): EPEVTQTPSHQVTQMGQEVILRCVPISNHLYFYWYRQILGQKVEFLVSFYNNEISEKSEIFDDQFSVERPDGSNFTLKIRSTKLEDSAMYFCASRDLTPGNTIYFGEGSWLTVV.

The V gene is TRBV6-1, the J gene TRBJ2-3; 8 nucleotides line up with TRBD2. With V trimmed by 8 bases and J by 0 bases, 7 bases remained unmatched. The CDR3 contains 15 residues. The germline V gene has CDR1 MNHNS and CDR2 SASEGT. The CDR3 nucleotides are TGTGCCAGCTGTACTAGCGGTGCTAGCACAGATACGCAGTATTTT. Translated, it gives CASCTSGASTDTQYF.

The chain uses TRBV5-1 and TRBJ2-7, with D possibly matching TRBD1 (5 bases). This CDR3 region has 15 residues. Between the trimmed V and J ends, which lost 0 bases and 3 bases, there was a span of 13 bases. CDR1 and CDR2 (germline): SGHRS, YFSETQ. The CDR3 region has the DNA TGCGCCAGCAGCTTGGCCTCAGGGCAATTCTACGAGCAGTACTTC. Amino acids: CASSLASGQFYEQYF.

This chain uses TRBV7-8 with TRBJ1-1, with no clear D. The CDR3 totals 16 residues. Germline values: CDR1 SGHVS, CDR2 FQNEAQ. V dropped 4 bases and J dropped 0 bases, with 15 bases sitting between them. The CDR3 here is CASSSDLGALNTEAFF. CDR3 DNA: TGTGCCAGCAGCTCGGACCTCGGCGCCCTGAACACTGAAGCTTTCTTT. Together with reference TRBV7-8 and TRBJ1-1, the CDR3 gives the full variable domain: GAGVSQSPRYKVAKRGQDVALRCDPISGHVSLFWYQQALGQGPEFLTYFQNEAQLDKSGLPSDRFFAERPEGSVSTLKIQRTQQEDSAVYLCASSSDLGALNTEAFFGQGTRLTVV.

The genes are TRBV5-6 and TRBJ2-5; the D gene is possibly TRBD2 (6 bases). Germline V lookup: CDR1 SGHDT, CDR2 YYEEEE. The CDR3 length is 16 residues. V shed 1 base and J shed 2 bases, with 15 bases lying between them. The CDR3 coding sequence is TGTGCCAGCAGCTTGTTGGTGGGAGGAGATCAAGAGACCCAGTACTTC. Translation: CASSLLVGGDQETQYF.

The gene calls are TRBV18 and TRBJ2-3; D is uncertain. In germline, CDR1 is KGHSH, CDR2 LQKENI. V lost 4 bases and J lost 0, with 5 bases in between. The CDR3 length is 13 residues. CDR3 DNA sequence: TGTGCCAGCTCACTACAAAGCACAGATACGCAGTATTTT. Translated: CASSLQSTDTQYF. Drawing the rest from reference TRBV18 and TRBJ2-3, the complete variable domain is NAGVMQNPRHLVRRRGQEARLRCSPMKGHSHVYWYRQLPEEGLKFMVYLQKENIIDESGMPKERFSAEFPKEGPSILRIQQVVRGDSAAYFCASSLQSTDTQYFGPGTRLTVL.

The chain carries TRBV19 and TRBJ1-5; a possible D gene is TRBD1 (6 bases). V lost 4 bases and J 4 bases, leaving 14 bases between the germline ends. There are 15 residues in the CDR3. Germline values: CDR1 LNHDA, CDR2 SQIVND (reference sequence). Here the CDR3 DNA reads TGTGCCAGTAGTAGGGGGCAGGCAAAAAATCAGCCCCAGCATTTT. Its protein is CASSRGQAKNQPQHF.

The J gene is TRBJ2-7, the V gene TRBV18; TRBD1 agrees at 8 bases. Germline V lookup: CDR1 KGHSH, CDR2 LQKENI. This CDR3 comprises 13 residues. V lost 3 bases, J lost 8 bases, and 6 bases stayed unmatched. The CDR3 DNA is TGTGCCAGCTCACCCGACAGGGGAGCGCAGCAGTACTTC. Residues: CASSPDRGAQQYF.

The chain has TRBV25-1 and TRBJ1-2, with D tentatively TRBD1 (5 bases). V shed 6 bases and J shed 2 bases, with 7 bases lying between them. The CDR3 loop spans 12 amino acids. Germline V gene data show CDR1 as MGHDK and CDR2 as SYGVNS. The CDR3 DNA reads TGTGCCAGCAGAGGGACGAACTATGGCTACACCTTC. Translating gives CASRGTNYGYTF.

The V and J genes are TRBV10-3 and TRBJ2-4; TRBD1 matches 9 bases. The CDR3 contains 15 residues. Germline trimming cut 8 bases from V and 5 bases from J; bases unmatched to any gene: 10. CDR1 is ENHRY, CDR2 SYGVKD, per germline. The CDR3 loop reads CAIRKGQGGENIQYF. The CDR3 DNA is TGTGCCATCCGTAAGGGACAGGGAGGGGAAAACATTCAGTACTTC.

This clone was detected only a few times. The chain is built from TRBV19 and TRBJ2-4; 7 bases fit TRBD2. V dropped 6 bases and J dropped 0; count of bases not matched to a gene: 5. The CDR3 has 15 amino acids. Germline loops: CDR1 LNHDA, CDR2 SQIVND (reference sequence). CDR3 nucleotide sequence: TGTGCCAGTAGGACTGCGGGGGTAGCCAAAAACATTCAGTACTTC. Its protein is CASRTAGVAKNIQYF. Using reference TRBV19 and TRBJ2-4 for the parts outside the CDR3, the full variable domain is DGGITQSPKYLFRKEGQNVTLSCEQNLNHDAMYWYRQDPGQGLRLIYYSQIVNDFQKGDIAEGYSVSREKKESFPLTVTSAQKNPTAFYLCASRTAGVAKNIQYFGAGTRLSVL.

J is TRBJ2-1 and V is TRBV7-2, with TRBD2 matching over 7 bases. V lost 5 bases to trimming and J lost 6 bases; unmatched junction nucleotides: 7. The CDR3 extends over 14 amino acids. Germline loops: CDR1 SGHTA, CDR2 FQGNSA. CDR3 residues: CASSTTTSANEQFF. CDR3 DNA: TGTGCCAGCAGCACAACTACTAGCGCCAATGAGCAGTTCTTC.